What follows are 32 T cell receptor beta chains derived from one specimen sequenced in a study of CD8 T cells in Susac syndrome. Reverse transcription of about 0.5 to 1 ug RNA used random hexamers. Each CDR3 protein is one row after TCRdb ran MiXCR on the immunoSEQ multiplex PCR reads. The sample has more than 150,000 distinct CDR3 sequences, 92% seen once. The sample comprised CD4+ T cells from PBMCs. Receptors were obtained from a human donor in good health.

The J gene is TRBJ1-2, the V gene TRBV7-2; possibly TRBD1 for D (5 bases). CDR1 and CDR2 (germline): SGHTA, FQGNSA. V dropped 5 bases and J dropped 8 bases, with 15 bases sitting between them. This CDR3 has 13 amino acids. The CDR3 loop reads CASSPLGVRGYTF. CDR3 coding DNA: TGTGCCAGCAGCCCCCTGGGGGTTCGAGGCTACACCTTC. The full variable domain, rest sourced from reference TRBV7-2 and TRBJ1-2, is GAGVSQSPSNKVTEKGKDVELRCDPISGHTALYWYRQSLGQGLEFLIYFQGNSAPDKSGLPSDRFSAERTGGSVSTLTIQRTQQEDSAVYLCASSPLGVRGYTFGSGTRLTVV.

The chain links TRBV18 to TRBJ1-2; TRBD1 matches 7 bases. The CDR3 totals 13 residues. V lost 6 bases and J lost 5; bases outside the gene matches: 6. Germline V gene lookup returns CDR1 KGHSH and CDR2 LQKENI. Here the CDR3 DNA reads TGTGCCAGCTCCCTCGGGACAGAATATGGCTACACCTTC. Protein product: CASSLGTEYGYTF. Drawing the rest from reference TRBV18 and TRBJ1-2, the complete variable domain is NAGVMQNPRHLVRRRGQEARLRCSPMKGHSHVYWYRQLPEEGLKFMVYLQKENIIDESGMPKERFSAEFPKEGPSILRIQQVVRGDSAAYFCASSLGTEYGYTFGSGTRLTVV.

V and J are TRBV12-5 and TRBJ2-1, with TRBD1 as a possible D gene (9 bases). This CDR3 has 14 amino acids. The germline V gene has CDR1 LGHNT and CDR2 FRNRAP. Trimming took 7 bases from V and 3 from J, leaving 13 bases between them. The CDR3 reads CASVAGQGYNEQFF. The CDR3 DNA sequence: TGTGCTAGTGTAGCGGGACAGGGCTACAATGAGCAGTTCTTC.

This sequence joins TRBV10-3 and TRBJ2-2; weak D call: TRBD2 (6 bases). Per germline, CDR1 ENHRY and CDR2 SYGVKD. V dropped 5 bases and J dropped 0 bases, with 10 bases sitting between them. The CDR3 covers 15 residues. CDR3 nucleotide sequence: TGTGCCATCAGTCCGGGACTCGCGAACACCGGGGAGCTGTTTTTT. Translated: CAISPGLANTGELFF.

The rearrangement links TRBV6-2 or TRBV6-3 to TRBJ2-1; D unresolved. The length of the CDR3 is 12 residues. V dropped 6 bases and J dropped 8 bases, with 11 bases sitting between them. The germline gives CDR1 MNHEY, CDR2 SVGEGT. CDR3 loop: CASSPLLYEQFF. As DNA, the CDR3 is TGTGCCAGCAGCCCTTTACTCTATGAGCAGTTCTTC.

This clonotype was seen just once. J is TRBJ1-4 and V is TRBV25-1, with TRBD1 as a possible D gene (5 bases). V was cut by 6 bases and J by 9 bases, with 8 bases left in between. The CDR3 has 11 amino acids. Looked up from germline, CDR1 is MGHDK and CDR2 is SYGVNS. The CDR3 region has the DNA TGTGCCAGCAGGATGGACAAAAAACTGTTTTTT. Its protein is CASRMDKKLFF.

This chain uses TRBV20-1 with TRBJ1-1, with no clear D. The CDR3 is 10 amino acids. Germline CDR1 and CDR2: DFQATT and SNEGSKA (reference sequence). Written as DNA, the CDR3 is TGCAGCGCAGAGCGGACTGAAGCTTTCTTT. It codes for CSAERTEAFF.

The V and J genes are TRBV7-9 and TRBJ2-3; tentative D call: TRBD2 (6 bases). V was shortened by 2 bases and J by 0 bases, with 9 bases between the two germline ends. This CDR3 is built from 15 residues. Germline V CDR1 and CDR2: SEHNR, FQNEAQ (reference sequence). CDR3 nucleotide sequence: TGTGCCAGCAGCTTACGGGGGACCAGCACAGATACGCAGTATTTT. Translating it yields CASSLRGTSTDTQYF.

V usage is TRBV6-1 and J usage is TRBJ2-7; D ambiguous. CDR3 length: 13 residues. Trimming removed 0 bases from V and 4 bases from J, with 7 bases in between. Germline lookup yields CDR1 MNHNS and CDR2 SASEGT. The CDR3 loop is CASSEASFYEQYF. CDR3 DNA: TGTGCCAGCAGTGAAGCGTCGTTTTACGAGCAGTACTTC.

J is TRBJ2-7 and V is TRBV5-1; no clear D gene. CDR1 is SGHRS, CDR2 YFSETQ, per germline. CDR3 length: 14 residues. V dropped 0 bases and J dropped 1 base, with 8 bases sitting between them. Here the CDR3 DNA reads TGCGCCAGCAGCTTGGGAAGTTCGTCCTACGAGCAGTACTTC. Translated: CASSLGSSSYEQYF.

CDR3 nucleotide sequence: TGTGCCAGCACTGCGACAGGGGTGAACACTGAAGCTTTCTTT. Protein: CASTATGVNTEAFF. The genes are TRBV2 and TRBJ1-1, with TRBD1 identical over 8 bases. CDR3 length equals 14 residues. J gave up 0 bases and V 7 bases, and 4 bases lay outside the gene matches. Germline V CDR1 and CDR2: SNHLY, FYNNEI.

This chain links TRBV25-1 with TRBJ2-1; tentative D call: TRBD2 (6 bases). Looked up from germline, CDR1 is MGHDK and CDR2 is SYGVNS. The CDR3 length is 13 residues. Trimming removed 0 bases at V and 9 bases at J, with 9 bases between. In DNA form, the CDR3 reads TGTGCCAGCAGTGAATATCAGGAGGGTGAGCAGTTCTTC. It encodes CASSEYQEGEQFF.

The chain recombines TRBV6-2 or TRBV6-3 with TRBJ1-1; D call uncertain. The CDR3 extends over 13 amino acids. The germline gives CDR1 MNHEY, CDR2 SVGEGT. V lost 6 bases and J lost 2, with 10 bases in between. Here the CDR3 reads CASSNTENTEAFF. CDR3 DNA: TGTGCCAGCAGCAACACAGAAAACACTGAAGCTTTCTTT.

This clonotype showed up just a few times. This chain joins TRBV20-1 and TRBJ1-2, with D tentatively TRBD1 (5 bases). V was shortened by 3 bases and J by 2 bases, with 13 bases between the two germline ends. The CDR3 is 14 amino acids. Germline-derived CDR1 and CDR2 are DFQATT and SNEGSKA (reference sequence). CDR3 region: CSASGVGGNYGYTF. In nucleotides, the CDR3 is TGCAGTGCTAGCGGGGTCGGGGGGAACTATGGCTACACCTTC.

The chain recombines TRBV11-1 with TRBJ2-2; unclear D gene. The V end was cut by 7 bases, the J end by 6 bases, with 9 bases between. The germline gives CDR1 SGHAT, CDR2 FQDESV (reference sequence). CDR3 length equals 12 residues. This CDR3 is CASTSLSGELFF. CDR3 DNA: TGTGCCAGCACTTCGCTCTCCGGGGAGCTGTTTTTT.

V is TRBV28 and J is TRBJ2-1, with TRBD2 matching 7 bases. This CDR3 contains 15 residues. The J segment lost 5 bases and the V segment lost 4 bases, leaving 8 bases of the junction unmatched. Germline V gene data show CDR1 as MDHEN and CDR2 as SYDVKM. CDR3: CASSWASGPHNEQFF. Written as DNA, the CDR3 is TGTGCCAGCAGTTGGGCTAGCGGCCCCCACAATGAGCAGTTCTTC.

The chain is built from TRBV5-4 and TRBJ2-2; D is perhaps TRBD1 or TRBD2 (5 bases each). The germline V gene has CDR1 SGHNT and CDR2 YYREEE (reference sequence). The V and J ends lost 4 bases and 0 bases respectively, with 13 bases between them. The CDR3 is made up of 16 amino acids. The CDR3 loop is CASSLGGHTNTGELFF. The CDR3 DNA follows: TGTGCCAGCAGCCTTGGAGGACACACGAACACCGGGGAGCTGTTTTTT.

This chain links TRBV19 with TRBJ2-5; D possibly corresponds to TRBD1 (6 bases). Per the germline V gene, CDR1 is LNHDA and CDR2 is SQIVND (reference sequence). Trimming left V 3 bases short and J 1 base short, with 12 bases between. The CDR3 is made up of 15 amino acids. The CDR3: CASSMGAALQETQYF. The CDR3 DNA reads TGTGCCAGTAGTATGGGGGCCGCCCTCCAAGAGACCCAGTACTTC.

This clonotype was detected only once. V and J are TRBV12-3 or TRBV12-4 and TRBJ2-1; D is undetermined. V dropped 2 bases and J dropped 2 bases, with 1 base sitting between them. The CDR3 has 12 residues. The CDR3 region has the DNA TGTGCCAGCAGTTTACCCTACAATGAGCAGTTCTTC. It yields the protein CASSLPYNEQFF.

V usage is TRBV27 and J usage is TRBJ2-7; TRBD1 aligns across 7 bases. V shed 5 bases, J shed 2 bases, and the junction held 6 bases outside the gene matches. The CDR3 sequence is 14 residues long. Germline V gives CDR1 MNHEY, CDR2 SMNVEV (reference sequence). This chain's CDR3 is CASSPRQGPYEQYF. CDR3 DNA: TGTGCCAGCAGTCCTCGACAGGGTCCCTACGAGCAGTACTTC.

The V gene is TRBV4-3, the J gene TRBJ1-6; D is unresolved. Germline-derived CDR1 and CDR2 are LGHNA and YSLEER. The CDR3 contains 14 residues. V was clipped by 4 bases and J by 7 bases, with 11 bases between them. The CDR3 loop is CASSPAVGNSPLHF. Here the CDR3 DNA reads TGCGCCAGCAGCCCTGCCGTTGGGAATTCACCCCTCCACTTT.

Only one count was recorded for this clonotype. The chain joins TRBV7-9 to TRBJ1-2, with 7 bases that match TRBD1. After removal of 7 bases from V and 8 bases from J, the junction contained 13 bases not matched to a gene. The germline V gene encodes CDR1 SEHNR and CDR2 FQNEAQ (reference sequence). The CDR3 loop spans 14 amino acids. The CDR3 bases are TGTGCCAGCACCTCCCCCGGGACAGTACACGGCTACACCTTC. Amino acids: CASTSPGTVHGYTF. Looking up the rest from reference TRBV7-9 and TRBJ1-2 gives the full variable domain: DTGVSQNPRHKITKRGQNVTFRCDPISEHNRLYWYRQTLGQGPEFLTYFQNEAQLEKSRLLSDRFSAERPKGSFSTLEIQRTEQGDSAMYLCASTSPGTVHGYTFGSGTRLTVV.

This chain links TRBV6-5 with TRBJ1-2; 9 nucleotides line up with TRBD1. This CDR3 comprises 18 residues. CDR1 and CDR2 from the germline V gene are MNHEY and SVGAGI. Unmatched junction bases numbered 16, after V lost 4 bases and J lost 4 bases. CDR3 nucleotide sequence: TGTGCCAGCAGTTTACCCTTTTCCGGGACAGGGAGCGGCTATGGCTACACCTTC. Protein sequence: CASSLPFSGTGSGYGYTF.

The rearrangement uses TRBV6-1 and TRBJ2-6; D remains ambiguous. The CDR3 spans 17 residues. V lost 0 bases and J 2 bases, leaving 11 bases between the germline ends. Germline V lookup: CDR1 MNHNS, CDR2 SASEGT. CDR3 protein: CASSEALRVAGANVLTF. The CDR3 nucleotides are TGTGCCAGCAGTGAAGCGCTTCGGGTGGCTGGGGCCAACGTCCTGACTTTC.

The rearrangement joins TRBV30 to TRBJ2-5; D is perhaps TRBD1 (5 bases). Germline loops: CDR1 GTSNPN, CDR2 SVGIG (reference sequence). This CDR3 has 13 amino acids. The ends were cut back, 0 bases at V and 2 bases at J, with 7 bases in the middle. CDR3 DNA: TGTGCCTGGAGTGTAGGGGTGCAAGAGACCCAGTACTTC. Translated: CAWSVGVQETQYF.

The CDR3, as DNA: TGTGCCAGCAGCTTAGGGAGCAGATCATACGAGCAGTACTTC. The encoded protein is CASSLGSRSYEQYF. The genes are TRBV11-2 and TRBJ2-7, with D unclear. In germline, CDR1 is SGHAT, CDR2 FQNNGV. The CDR3 sequence is 14 residues long. V shed 1 base and J shed 4 bases, with 11 bases lying between them.

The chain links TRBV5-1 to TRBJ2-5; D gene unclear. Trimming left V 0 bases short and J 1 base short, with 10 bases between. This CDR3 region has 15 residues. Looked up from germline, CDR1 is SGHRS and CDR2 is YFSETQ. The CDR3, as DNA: TGCGCCAGCAGCTTGGTCCAGGAGCTCCAAGAGACCCAGTACTTC. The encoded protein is CASSLVQELQETQYF.

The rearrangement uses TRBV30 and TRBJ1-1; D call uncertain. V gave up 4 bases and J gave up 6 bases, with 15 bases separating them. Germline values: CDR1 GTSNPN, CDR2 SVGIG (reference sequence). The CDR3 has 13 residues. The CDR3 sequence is CAWKDAGSAEAFF. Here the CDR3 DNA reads TGTGCCTGGAAGGACGCTGGTAGCGCTGAAGCTTTCTTT.

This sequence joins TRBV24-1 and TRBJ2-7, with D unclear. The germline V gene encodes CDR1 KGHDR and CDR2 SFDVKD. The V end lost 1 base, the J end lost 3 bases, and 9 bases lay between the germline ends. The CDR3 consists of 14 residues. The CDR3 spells CATSDFRANYEQYF. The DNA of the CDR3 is TGTGCCACCAGTGATTTCCGGGCCAACTACGAGCAGTACTTC.

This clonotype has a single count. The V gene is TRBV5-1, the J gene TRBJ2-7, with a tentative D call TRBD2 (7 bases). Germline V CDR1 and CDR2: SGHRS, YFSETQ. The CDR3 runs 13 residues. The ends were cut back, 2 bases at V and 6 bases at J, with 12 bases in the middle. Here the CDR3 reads CASSFPGGAEQYF. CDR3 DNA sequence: TGCGCCAGCAGCTTTCCGGGGGGCGCCGAGCAGTACTTC.

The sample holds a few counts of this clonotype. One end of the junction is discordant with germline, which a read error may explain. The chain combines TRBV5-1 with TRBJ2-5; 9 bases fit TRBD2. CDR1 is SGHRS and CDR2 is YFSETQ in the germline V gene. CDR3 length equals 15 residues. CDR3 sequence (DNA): TGTGCCAGCAGCTTGGGGCTAGCGGGGCAAGAGACCCAGTACTTC. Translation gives CASSLGLAGQETQYF. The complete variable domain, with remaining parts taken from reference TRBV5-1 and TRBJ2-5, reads KAGVTQTPRYLIKTRGQQVTLSCSPISGHRSVSWYQQTPGQGLQFLFEYFSETQRNKGNFPGRFSGRQFSNSRSEMNVSTLELGDSALYLCASSLGLAGQETQYFGPGTRLLVL.

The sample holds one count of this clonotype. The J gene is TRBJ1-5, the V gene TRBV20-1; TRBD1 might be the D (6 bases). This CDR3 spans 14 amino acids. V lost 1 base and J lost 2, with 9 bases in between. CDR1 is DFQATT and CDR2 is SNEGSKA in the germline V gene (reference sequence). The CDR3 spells CSARVGGGNQPQHF. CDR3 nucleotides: TGCAGTGCTAGAGTAGGGGGGGGCAATCAGCCCCAGCATTTT.